This is a list of T cell receptor beta chains from one sample in a study of regulatory T cells in long-lasting Graves disease. TCRdb analysed the multiplex PCR reads with MiXCR anew, one entry per CDR3 protein. The repertoire holds 440,000 or so distinct CDR3 sequences, with 16% as singletons. These data are also associated with another study on T cells in Graves' hyperthyroidism and ophthalmopathy.

The source was peripheral blood mononuclear cells (PBMCs), collected at new diagnosis, from a patient treated with antithyroid drugs. These receptors originate from a woman aged 25 to 39 with Graves disease. Each CDR3 is given with its conserved first and last residue. The order of the fields is V gene, clone size, J gene, D gene, CDR3 DNA, CDR3 protein. D genes are given only for firm matches. Rows may omit the clone size; those that give it use once, few, many or a size class.

TRBV11-2	NA	TRBJ1-3	NA	TGTGCCAGCAGCTCCAATGGAAACACCATATATTTT	CASSSNGNTIYF
TRBV7-2	many	TRBJ2-1	TRBD2	TGTGCCAGCAGCTCATTAGCGGGACTTTACAATGAGCAGTTCTTC	CASSSLAGLYNEQFF
TRBV20-1	NA	TRBJ1-5	TRBD1	TGCAGTGCGCGGACAGGGCTCAGGAATCAGCCCCAGCATTTT	CSARTGLRNQPQHF
TRBV14	few	TRBJ2-5	NA	TGTGCCAGCAGCCAGGTATCCTGGTTGAAGTTAAGAGAGACCCAGTACTTC	CASSQVSWLKLRETQYF
TRBV6-9	many	TRBJ1-1	NA	TGTGCCAGCAGTTACAACCGAGGTGGGTTTAACACTGAAGCTTTCTTT	CASSYNRGGFNTEAFF
TRBV20-1	few	TRBJ2-3	TRBD2	TGCAGTGCTGACCGGGCTAGCGGGCGCACAGATACGCAGTATTTT	CSADRASGRTDTQYF
TRBV10-1	many	TRBJ2-2	NA	TGCGCCAGCCCCCCGTCGAACACCGGGGAGCTGTTTTTT	CASPPSNTGELFF
TRBV11-2	many	TRBJ2-1	NA	TGTGCCAGCAGTTCGAGGGTGAGCTCCTACAATGAGCAGTTCTTC	CASSSRVSSYNEQFF
TRBV9	NA	TRBJ2-2	NA	TGTGCCAGCAGCTCCCGAGGGGTGAACACCGGGGAGCTGTTTTTT	CASSSRGVNTGELFF
TRBV18	many	TRBJ1-4	NA	TGTGCCAGCTCACCCGACCCTGGAGATTATGAAAAACTGTTTTTT	CASSPDPGDYEKLFF
TRBV12-3/TRBV12-4	few	TRBJ1-4	NA	TGTGCCAGCAGTCAAGACCTTAATGAAAAACTGTTTTTT	CASSQDLNEKLFF
TRBV6-1	NA	TRBJ2-7	NA	TGTGCCAGCAGCCCCCTCGGACCCTACGAGCAGTACTTC	CASSPLGPYEQYF
TRBV20-1	few	TRBJ1-1	NA	TGCAGTGCTACGACAGAGAACACTGAAGCTTTCTTT	CSATTENTEAFF
TRBV6-1	NA	TRBJ2-5	NA	TGTGCCAGCAGCACTAACGCTTTAAGTCTGGAGACCCAGTACTTC	CASSTNALSLETQYF
TRBV14	few	TRBJ2-7	TRBD2	TGTGCCAGCAGCCAGGTCGGGAGGGCCTACGAGCAGTACTTC	CASSQVGRAYEQYF
TRBV5-1	NA	TRBJ2-7	TRBD1	TGCGCCAGCAGCCAAACCGGGACAGGGCCTCGCGAGCAGTACTTC	CASSQTGTGPREQYF
TRBV9	few	TRBJ1-2	TRBD1	TGTGCCAGCAGCGCCAGACAGGGCCCCCCTCTTAACTATGGCTACACCTTC	CASSARQGPPLNYGYTF
TRBV18	many	TRBJ2-3	TRBD2	TGTGCCAGCTCACCAAGAGGACTAGCGGTCAACACAGATACGCAGTATTTT	CASSPRGLAVNTDTQYF
TRBV9	NA	TRBJ1-1	NA	TGTGCCAGCAGCCGGGAACACTTTGGTGGTGGTGGAGCTTTCTTT	CASSREHFGGGGAFF
TRBV6-2/TRBV6-3	many	TRBJ2-1	TRBD1	TGTGCCAGCAGTCAAGACGACCGGACAGGGAGCGATGAGCAGTTCTTC	CASSQDDRTGSDEQFF
TRBV20-1	NA	TRBJ2-6	NA	TGCAGTGCTCTGCCTAAGAGCTCTGGGGCCAACGTCCTGACTTTC	CSALPKSSGANVLTF
TRBV6-1	many	TRBJ1-1	NA	TGTGCCAGCACCCGGGACTTTAACACTGAAGCTTTCTTT	CASTRDFNTEAFF
TRBV5-1	many	TRBJ2-2	NA	TGCGCCAGCAGCTGGGGCACGAACACCGGGGAGCTGTTTTTT	CASSWGTNTGELFF
TRBV10-3	many	TRBJ1-5	NA	TGTGCCATCGGCGGGAATAGCAATCAGCCCCAGCATTTT	CAIGGNSNQPQHF
TRBV11-2	NA	TRBJ1-2	NA	TGTGCCAGCAGCCCGACCGGGACACTCTATGGCTACACCTTC	CASSPTGTLYGYTF
TRBV19	NA	TRBJ2-2	NA	TGTGCCAGTAGTATGACCCGGGGCCCAGGGGCCGGGGAGCTGTTTTTT	CASSMTRGPGAGELFF
TRBV30	many	TRBJ1-5	NA	TGTGCCTGGAGTGTACACAATCAGCCCCAGCATTTT	CAWSVHNQPQHF
TRBV27	NA	TRBJ2-1	NA	TGTGCCAGCAGCCCAGGTGTGGGGGCCTCCTACAATGAGCAGTTCTTC	CASSPGVGASYNEQFF
TRBV5-1	NA	TRBJ2-2	TRBD2	TGCGCCAGCAAAGGGCTAGCGGGGACCGGGGAGCTGTTTTTT	CASKGLAGTGELFF